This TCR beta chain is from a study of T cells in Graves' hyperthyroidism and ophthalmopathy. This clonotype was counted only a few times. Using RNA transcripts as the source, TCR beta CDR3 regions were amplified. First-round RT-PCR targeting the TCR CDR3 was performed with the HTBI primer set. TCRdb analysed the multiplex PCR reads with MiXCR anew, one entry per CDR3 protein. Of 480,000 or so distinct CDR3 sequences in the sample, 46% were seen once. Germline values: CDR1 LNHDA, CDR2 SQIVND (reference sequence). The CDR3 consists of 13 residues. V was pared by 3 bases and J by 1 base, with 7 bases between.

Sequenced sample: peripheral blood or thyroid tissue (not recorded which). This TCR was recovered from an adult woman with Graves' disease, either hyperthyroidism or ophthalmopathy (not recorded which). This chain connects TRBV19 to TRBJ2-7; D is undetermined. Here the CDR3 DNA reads TGTGCCAGTAGTATGGACCCTTCCTACGAGCAGTACTTC. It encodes CASSMDPSYEQYF.